This T cell receptor beta chain was identified during a study of blood T cell repertoires in COVID-19. V was trimmed by 0 bases and J by 1 base, leaving 15 bases between them. Germline loops: CDR1 SGHNT, CDR2 YENEEA. The CDR3 totals 17 residues. Libraries were prepared by immunoSEQ multiplex PCR; TCRdb keeps only in-frame clonotypes and omits some of them. The sample has under 80,000 clones; 85% to 90% are singletons. This clone has a single count. This chain uses TRBV11-3 with TRBJ1-1, with D maybe TRBD1 (6 bases). Sample: peripheral blood. The receptor was derived from a woman older than 75 with active COVID-19. This CDR3 reads CASSLDRGRGRNTEAFF. In DNA form, the CDR3 reads TGTGCCAGCAGCTTAGACAGGGGCCGAGGGCGGAACACTGAAGCTTTCTTT.